The following is a T cell receptor beta chain sequence with its context. Its antigen is not identified. The sample is drawn from a study of cytomegalovirus exposure and HLA in healthy donors. Whole-study results and caveats: Prior analysis indicated that the majority of TCR beta V segments exhibited productivity approximately 87% or approximately 30% of the time. When a later analysis was performed, an Asian-associated ancestry cluster reportedly had fewer N-insertions than the approximately 700-donor mean.

The V end lost 0 bases, the J end lost 2 bases, and 9 bases lay between the germline ends. Per germline, CDR1 SGHDT and CDR2 YYEEEE. The CDR3 runs to 15 residues. PCR primers comprised 60 Vbeta and 13 Jbeta primers. Clones were read by immunoSEQ multiplex PCR, and TCRdb kept only the in-frame ones, dropping some. The repertoire includes 100,000 to 150,000 clones, approximately 80% of them detected once, and around 1.2% sits in the top ten. The V call is TRBV5-6, the J call TRBJ2-1; D may be TRBD2 (6 bases). The receptor's source is a girl aged 2-10 years in good health and CMV-seronegative. The source material was PBMCs. CDR3: CASSLDGGAYNEQFF. DNA for the CDR3: TGTGCCAGCAGCTTGGACGGCGGGGCCTACAATGAGCAGTTCTTC. Variable domain in full (rest from reference TRBV5-6 and TRBJ2-1): DAGVTQSPTHLIKTRGQQVTLRCSPKSGHDTVSWYQQALGQGPQFIFQYYEEEERQRGNFPDRFSGHQFPNYSSELNVNALLLGDSALYLCASSLDGGAYNEQFFGPGTRLTVL.